This T cell receptor (beta chain) derives from a study of lymphopenia after photon versus proton radiotherapy. Findings and caveats of the study: Authors raise, but do not show, better survival with proton therapy. Photon-treated patients lost naive T cells and TCR diversity; proton-treated stayed stable. A bigger post-nadir fall in TCR diversity correlated inversely with survival time in deceased patients. After the lymphocyte nadir, photon-treated repertoires showed oligoclonal expansion, especially of CD8+ Temra cells.

Using immunoSEQ multiplex PCR, the repertoire was profiled, and TCRdb retains in-frame clones only, with some absent. The repertoire holds 68,000 or so clones, with approximately 91% as singletons. This CDR3 has 14 residues. Germline V gene lookup returns CDR1 SGHRS and CDR2 YFSETQ. V was trimmed by 3 bases and J by 1 base, leaving 10 bases between them. About this clone: Its antigen is still unknown.

The sequence came from a woman aged 70-85 years with pancreatic cancer. The chain combines TRBV5-1 with TRBJ1-1, with D unclear. The sequenced sample was peripheral blood, obtained from a patient treated with photon-based radiotherapy. CDR3 nucleotides: TGCGCCAGCAGCTACCCTACAGCGAACACTGAAGCTTTCTTT. It yields the protein CASSYPTANTEAFF. Together with reference TRBV5-1 and TRBJ1-1, the CDR3 gives the full variable domain: KAGVTQTPRYLIKTRGQQVTLSCSPISGHRSVSWYQQTPGQGLQFLFEYFSETQRNKGNFPGRFSGRQFSNSRSEMNVSTLELGDSALYLCASSYPTANTEAFFGQGTRLTVV.